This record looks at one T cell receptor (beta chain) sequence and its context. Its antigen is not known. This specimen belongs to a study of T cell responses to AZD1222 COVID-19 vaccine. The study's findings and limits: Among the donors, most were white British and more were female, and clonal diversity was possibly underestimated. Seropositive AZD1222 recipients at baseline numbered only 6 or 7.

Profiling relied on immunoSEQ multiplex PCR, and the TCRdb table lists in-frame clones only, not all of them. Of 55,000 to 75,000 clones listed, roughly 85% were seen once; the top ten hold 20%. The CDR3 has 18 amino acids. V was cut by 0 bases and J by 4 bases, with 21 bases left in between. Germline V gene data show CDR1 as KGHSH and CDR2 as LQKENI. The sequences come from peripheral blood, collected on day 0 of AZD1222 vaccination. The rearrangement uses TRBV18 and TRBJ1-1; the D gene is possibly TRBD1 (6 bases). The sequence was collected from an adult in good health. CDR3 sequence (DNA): TGTGCCAGCTCACCACCCCCTGGGCGCGTGGGGGCCGGCACTGAAGCTTTCTTT. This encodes CASSPPPGRVGAGTEAFF.